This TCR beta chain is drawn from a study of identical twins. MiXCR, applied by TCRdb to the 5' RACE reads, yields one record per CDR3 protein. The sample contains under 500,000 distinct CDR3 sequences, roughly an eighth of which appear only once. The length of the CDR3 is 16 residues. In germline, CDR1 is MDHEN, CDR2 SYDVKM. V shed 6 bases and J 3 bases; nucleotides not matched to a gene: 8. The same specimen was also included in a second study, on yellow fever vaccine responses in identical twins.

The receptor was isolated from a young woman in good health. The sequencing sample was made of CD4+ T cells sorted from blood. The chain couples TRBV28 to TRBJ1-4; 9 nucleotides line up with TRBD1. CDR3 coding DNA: TGTGCCAGCAGCGTGACAGGGGGTACCTCTAATGAAAAACTGTTTTTT. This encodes CASSVTGGTSNEKLFF.